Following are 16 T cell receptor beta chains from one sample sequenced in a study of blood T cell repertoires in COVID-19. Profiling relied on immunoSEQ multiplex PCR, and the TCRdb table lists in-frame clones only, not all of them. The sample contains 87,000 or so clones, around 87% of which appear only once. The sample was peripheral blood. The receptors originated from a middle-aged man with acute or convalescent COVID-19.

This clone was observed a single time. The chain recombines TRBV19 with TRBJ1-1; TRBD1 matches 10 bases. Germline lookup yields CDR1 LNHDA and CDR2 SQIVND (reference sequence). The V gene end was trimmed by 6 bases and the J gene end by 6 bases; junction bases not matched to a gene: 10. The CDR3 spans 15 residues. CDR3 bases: TGTGCCAGTAGAGGACAGGGGGTCATAAACCCTGAAGCTTTCTTT. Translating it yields CASRGQGVINPEAFF.

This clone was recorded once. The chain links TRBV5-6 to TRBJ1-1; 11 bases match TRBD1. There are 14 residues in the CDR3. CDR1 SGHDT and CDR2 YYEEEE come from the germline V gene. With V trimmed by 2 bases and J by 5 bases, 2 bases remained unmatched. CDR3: CASSFGTGGTEAFF. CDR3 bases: TGTGCCAGCAGCTTCGGGACAGGGGGGACTGAAGCTTTCTTT.

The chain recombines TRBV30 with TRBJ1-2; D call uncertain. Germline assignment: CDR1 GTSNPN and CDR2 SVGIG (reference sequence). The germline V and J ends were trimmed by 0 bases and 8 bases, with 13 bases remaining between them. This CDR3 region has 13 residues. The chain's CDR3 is CAWSVRERSGYTF. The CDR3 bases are TGTGCCTGGAGTGTCCGCGAGAGGTCGGGCTACACCTTC.

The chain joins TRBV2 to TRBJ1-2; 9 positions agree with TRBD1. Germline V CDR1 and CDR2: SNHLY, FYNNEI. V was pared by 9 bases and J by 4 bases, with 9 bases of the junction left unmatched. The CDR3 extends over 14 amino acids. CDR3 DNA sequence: TGTGCCAGACTAGGTGACAGGGGGTCCTATGGCTACACCTTC. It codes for CARLGDRGSYGYTF.

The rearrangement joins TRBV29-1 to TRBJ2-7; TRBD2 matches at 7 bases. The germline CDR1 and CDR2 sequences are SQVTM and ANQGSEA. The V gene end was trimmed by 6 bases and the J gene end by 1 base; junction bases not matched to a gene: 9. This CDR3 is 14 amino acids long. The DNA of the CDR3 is TGCAGCGTCCTCGGGGCGGGAGAATCCTACGAGCAGTACTTC. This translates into CSVLGAGESYEQYF.

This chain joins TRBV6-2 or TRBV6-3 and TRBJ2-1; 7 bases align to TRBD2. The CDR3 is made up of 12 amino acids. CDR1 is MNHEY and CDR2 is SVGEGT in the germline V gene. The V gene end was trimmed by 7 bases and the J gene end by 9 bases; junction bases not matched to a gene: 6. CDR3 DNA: TGTGCCAGCACCCCTGGGAGGGTTGAGCAGTTCTTC. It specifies CASTPGRVEQFF.

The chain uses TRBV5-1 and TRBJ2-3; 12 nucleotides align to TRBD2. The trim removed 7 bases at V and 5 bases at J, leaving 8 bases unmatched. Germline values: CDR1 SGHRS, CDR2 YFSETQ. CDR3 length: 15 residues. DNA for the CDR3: TGCGCCAGCCGTCCGACTAGCGGGAGCTTAGATACGCAGTATTTT. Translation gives CASRPTSGSLDTQYF.

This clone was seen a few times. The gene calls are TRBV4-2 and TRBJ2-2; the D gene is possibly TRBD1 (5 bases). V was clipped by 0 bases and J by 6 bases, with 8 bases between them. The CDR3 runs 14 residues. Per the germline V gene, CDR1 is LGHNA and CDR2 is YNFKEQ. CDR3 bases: TGTGCCAGCAGCCAAGATGTGGGGCCCGGGGAGCTGTTTTTT. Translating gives CASSQDVGPGELFF.

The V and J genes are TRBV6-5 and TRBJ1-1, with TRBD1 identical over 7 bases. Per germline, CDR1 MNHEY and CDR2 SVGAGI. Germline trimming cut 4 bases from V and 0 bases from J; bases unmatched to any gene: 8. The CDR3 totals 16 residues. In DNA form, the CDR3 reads TGTGCCAGCAGTTCCCAGGGGGTATTGATGAACACTGAAGCTTTCTTT. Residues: CASSSQGVLMNTEAFF.

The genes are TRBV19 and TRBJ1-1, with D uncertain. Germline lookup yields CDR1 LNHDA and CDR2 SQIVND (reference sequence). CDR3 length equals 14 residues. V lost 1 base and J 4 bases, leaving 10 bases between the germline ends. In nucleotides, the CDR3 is TGTGCCAGTAGTATAGGGTCAGTGCCCACTGAAGCTTTCTTT. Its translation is CASSIGSVPTEAFF.

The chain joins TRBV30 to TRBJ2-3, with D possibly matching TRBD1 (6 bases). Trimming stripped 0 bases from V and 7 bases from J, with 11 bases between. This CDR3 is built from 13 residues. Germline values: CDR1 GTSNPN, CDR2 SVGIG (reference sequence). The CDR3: CAWSVADRNTQYF. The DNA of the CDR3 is TGTGCCTGGAGTGTCGCCGACAGGAATACGCAGTATTTT. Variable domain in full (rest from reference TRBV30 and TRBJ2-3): SQTIHQWPATLVQPVGSPLSLECTVEGTSNPNLYWYRQAAGRGLQLLFYSVGIGQISSEVPQNLSASRPQDRQFILSSKKLLLSDSGFYLCAWSVADRNTQYFGPGTRLTVL.

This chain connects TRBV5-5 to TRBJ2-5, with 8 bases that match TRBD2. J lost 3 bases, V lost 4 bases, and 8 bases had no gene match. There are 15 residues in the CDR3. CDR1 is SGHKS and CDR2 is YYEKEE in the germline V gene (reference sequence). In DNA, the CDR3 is TGTGCCAGCAGCACCGCCGGGACTAGGGAAGAGACCCAGTACTTC. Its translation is CASSTAGTREETQYF.

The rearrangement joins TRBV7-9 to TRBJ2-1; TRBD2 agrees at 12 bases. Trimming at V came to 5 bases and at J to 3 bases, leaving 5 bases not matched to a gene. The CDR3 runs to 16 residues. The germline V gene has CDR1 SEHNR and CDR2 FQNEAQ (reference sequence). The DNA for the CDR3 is TGTGCCAGCAGCCCGCCGGGACTAGCGGGCTACAATGAGCAGTTCTTC. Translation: CASSPPGLAGYNEQFF.

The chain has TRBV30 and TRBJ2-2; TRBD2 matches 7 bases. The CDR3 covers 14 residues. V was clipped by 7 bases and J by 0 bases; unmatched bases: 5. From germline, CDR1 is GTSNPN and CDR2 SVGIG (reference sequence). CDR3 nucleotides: TGTGCCTCGGGAGGCGGGACGAACACCGGGGAGCTGTTTTTT. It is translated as CASGGGTNTGELFF.

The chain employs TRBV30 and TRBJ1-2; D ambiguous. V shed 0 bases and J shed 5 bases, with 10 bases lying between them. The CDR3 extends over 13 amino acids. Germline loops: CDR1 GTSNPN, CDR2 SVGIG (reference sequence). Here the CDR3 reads CAWSVGERYGYTF. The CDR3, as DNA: TGTGCCTGGAGTGTGGGAGAGAGGTATGGCTACACCTTC.

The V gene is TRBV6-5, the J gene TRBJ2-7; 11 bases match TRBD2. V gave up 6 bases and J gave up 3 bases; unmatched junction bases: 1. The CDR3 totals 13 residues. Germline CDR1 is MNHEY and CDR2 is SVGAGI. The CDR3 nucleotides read TGTGCCAGCAGGACTAGCGGGAACTACGAGCAGTACTTC. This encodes CASRTSGNYEQYF.